Given below is one T cell receptor beta chain in context. The antigen remains undetermined. Investigators spread the genomic DNA of each subset evenly over several immunoSEQ plates. Authors' methods: Junction-only immunoSEQ data arrived without quality scores, meaning filtering differed. Some clones are missing from TCRdb's copy, which holds only in-frame ones; the method was immunoSEQ multiplex PCR. Clonal size and the V and J genes are those of that table, whereas D and trimming came from the DNA. Altogether under 2,000,000 clones are present, about 95% being singletons, with the ten largest covering roughly 1.2%. These data come from a study of shared clonotypes between healthy human individuals. Study-wide findings and caveats: Collection of samples was limited to blood; tissue repertoires likely differ. Shared across a few donors were around 5% of the naive CD4 clonotypes.

Naive CD8 cells lacked CD45RO and underwent positive selection for CCR7, leaving out terminally differentiated effector memory CD45RA+ cells. Sequencing was done on a sample of naive CD8+ T cells sorted from blood. The clonotype was recovered from a young man in good health.

The CDR3 nucleotides are TGTGCCAGTAGATCATTCGAGACCCAGTACTTC. It is translated as CASRSFETQYF. The chain employs TRBV6-5 and TRBJ2-5; D uncertain. V lost 9 bases, J lost 5 bases, and 10 bases lay in between. Germline V gene sequence: CDR1 MNHEY, CDR2 SVGAGI. There are 11 residues in the CDR3.